This passage covers 24 T cell receptor beta chains from one sample sequenced in a study of blood T cell repertoires in COVID-19. Only in-frame clones appear in the TCRdb table, and some are missing; sequencing was by immunoSEQ multiplex PCR. The table records about 210,000 clones, under 90% of them present only once. Sequenced material: peripheral blood. These receptors originate from an elderly woman with COVID-19, enrolled during active disease.

V usage is TRBV3-1 (or the pseudogene TRBV3-2) and J usage is TRBJ1-2, with TRBD1 as a possible D gene (5 bases). Between the trimmed V and J ends, which lost 6 bases and 6 bases, there was a span of 17 bases. The CDR3 is 14 residues long. From germline, CDR1 is LGHDT and CDR2 YNNKEL (reference sequence). The CDR3 nucleotides read TGTGCCAGCAGTCCCACCCAGGGAAGGAATGGCTACACCTTC. Its translation: CASSPTQGRNGYTF.

The chain recombines TRBV2 with TRBJ1-5; D unclear. The germline V gene has CDR1 SNHLY and CDR2 FYNNEI. Trimming took off 4 bases at V and 2 bases at J, with 9 bases between the two ends. CDR3 length: 14 residues. CDR3 sequence: CASSGEGGNQPQHF. CDR3 bases: TGTGCCAGCAGTGGTGAAGGAGGCAATCAGCCCCAGCATTTT.

This chain uses TRBV10-3 with TRBJ2-1, with a weak D call TRBD2 (5 bases). The CDR3 totals 13 residues. Germline CDR1 and CDR2: ENHRY and SYGVKD. The V end lost 6 bases, the J end lost 8 bases, and 14 bases lay between the germline ends. The CDR3 coding sequence is TGTGCCATCAGCGCCAGAGGGCAGGATGAGCAGTTCTTC. It is translated as CAISARGQDEQFF.

This chain links TRBV29-1 with TRBJ2-1, with D maybe TRBD1 (6 bases). V was trimmed by 5 bases and J by 2 bases, leaving 13 bases between them. The CDR3 is made up of 14 amino acids. CDR1 is SQVTM, CDR2 ANQGSEA, per germline. CDR3 loop: CSVKSGATYNEQFF. Written as DNA, the CDR3 is TGCAGCGTTAAATCAGGGGCGACCTACAATGAGCAGTTCTTC.

The V and J genes are TRBV5-1 and TRBJ2-1; a weak D match, TRBD2 (6 bases). The CDR3 has 13 amino acids. Germline CDR1 and CDR2: SGHRS and YFSETQ. V lost 6 bases, J lost 7 bases, and 14 bases lay in between. CDR3 amino acids: CASTSTGENEQFF. DNA of the CDR3: TGCGCCAGCACCTCCACGGGAGAGAATGAGCAGTTCTTC.

J is TRBJ2-2 and V is TRBV3-1 (or the pseudogene TRBV3-2); TRBD2 aligns across 7 bases. CDR3 length: 15 residues. CDR1 and CDR2 (germline): LGHDT, YNNKEL (reference sequence). With 0 bases clipped from V and 5 bases from J, the junction kept 3 bases outside the gene matches. The CDR3 region has the DNA TGTGCCAGCAGCCAAGATCGGGGGGTTACCGGGGAGCTGTTTTTT. It is translated as CASSQDRGVTGELFF.

CDR3: CASSQRDRDSPLHF. In DNA, the CDR3 is TGTGCCAGCAGCCAACGGGACAGAGATTCACCCCTCCACTTT. The chain couples TRBV3-1 (or the pseudogene TRBV3-2) to TRBJ1-6; 7 bases align to TRBD1. Germline CDR1 is LGHDT and CDR2 is YNNKEL (reference sequence). J gave up 8 bases and V 2 bases, and 3 bases lay outside the gene matches. This CDR3 has 14 residues.

The chain recombines TRBV9 with TRBJ2-1; D is unresolved. This CDR3 has 13 amino acids. CDR1 is SGDLS and CDR2 is YYNGEE in the germline V gene. Trimming stripped 0 bases from V and 5 bases from J, with 6 bases between. This CDR3 reads CASSVATHNEQFF. The CDR3 DNA reads as TGTGCCAGCAGCGTAGCAACTCACAATGAGCAGTTCTTC.

This clone was seen just once. The rearrangement joins TRBV2 to TRBJ1-5; D is perhaps TRBD1 (5 bases). Trimming removed 6 bases from V and 4 bases from J, with 10 bases in between. Germline assignment: CDR1 SNHLY and CDR2 FYNNEI. The CDR3 runs 13 residues. The CDR3 DNA reads as TGTGCCAGCAGGTGGGGCCCTAATCAGCCCCAGCATTTT. Translated, it gives CASRWGPNQPQHF.

The chain joins TRBV6-1 to TRBJ1-2; no definite D call. The CDR3 has 12 residues. V shed 3 bases and J shed 4 bases, with 6 bases lying between them. CDR1 is MNHNS, CDR2 SASEGT, per germline. The CDR3 nucleotides are TGTGCCAGCAGTGATTACAGCTATGGCTACACCTTC. Its protein product is CASSDYSYGYTF.

This rearrangement joins TRBV27 to TRBJ1-4; weak D call: TRBD1 (5 bases). CDR1 and CDR2 from the germline V gene are MNHEY and SMNVEV (reference sequence). V was cut by 8 bases and J by 0 bases, with 10 bases left in between. CDR3 length: 14 residues. CDR3 DNA sequence: TGTGCCAGCGGACAACTTACAACTAATGAAAAACTGTTTTTT. Encoded protein: CASGQLTTNEKLFF. Full variable domain (missing parts from reference TRBV27 and TRBJ1-4): EAQVTQNPRYLITVTGKKLTVTCSQNMNHEYMSWYRQDPGLGLRQIYYSMNVEVTDKGDVPEGYKVSRKEKRNFPLILESPSPNQTSLYFCASGQLTTNEKLFFGSGTQLSVL.

The rearrangement joins TRBV2 to TRBJ2-1; 7 nucleotides match TRBD1. Germline values: CDR1 SNHLY, CDR2 FYNNEI. This CDR3 contains 16 residues. The junction had 12 bases not matched to a gene; V was cut back by 3 bases and J by 7 bases. The CDR3 region has the DNA TGTGCCAGCAGTGAGAGACCGACAGGGACCGGGAATGAGCAGTTCTTC. It yields the protein CASSERPTGTGNEQFF.

The table lists this clone with a count of one. The rearrangement joins TRBV5-1 to TRBJ2-7; weak D call: TRBD2 (6 bases). CDR3 size: 14 residues. Germline lookup yields CDR1 SGHRS and CDR2 YFSETQ. The V and J ends lost 1 base and 5 bases respectively, with 13 bases between them. Here the CDR3 DNA reads TGCGCCAGCAGCTTGTCCGGGGGATCCCACGAGCAGTACTTC. It yields the protein CASSLSGGSHEQYF. Looking up the rest from reference TRBV5-1 and TRBJ2-7 gives the full variable domain: KAGVTQTPRYLIKTRGQQVTLSCSPISGHRSVSWYQQTPGQGLQFLFEYFSETQRNKGNFPGRFSGRQFSNSRSEMNVSTLELGDSALYLCASSLSGGSHEQYFGPGTRLTVT.

The chain is built from TRBV3-1 (or the pseudogene TRBV3-2) and TRBJ2-1; 7 nucleotides match TRBD2. The CDR3 length is 15 residues. The V segment lost 4 bases and the J segment 0 bases; nucleotides outside the gene matches: 3. The germline gives CDR1 LGHDT, CDR2 YNNKEL (reference sequence). CDR3 region: CASSLGGSSYNEQFF. The CDR3 nucleotides are TGTGCCAGCAGCCTCGGGGGGAGCTCCTACAATGAGCAGTTCTTC.

This rearrangement joins TRBV5-1 to TRBJ2-3, with D unresolved. The CDR3 contains 15 residues. In germline, CDR1 is SGHRS, CDR2 YFSETQ. The V gene lost 2 bases and the J gene lost 0 bases, with 10 bases spanning the gap. Here the CDR3 DNA reads TGCGCCAGCAGCTTTAGCAGTCCTAGCACAGATACGCAGTATTTT. Translating it yields CASSFSSPSTDTQYF.

V is TRBV7-3 and J is TRBJ2-2; 9 nucleotides line up with TRBD1. The CDR3 length is 16 residues. The trim removed 5 bases at V and 4 bases at J, leaving 8 bases unmatched. In germline, CDR1 is SGHTA, CDR2 FQGTGA. DNA of the CDR3: TGTGCCAGCAGCCTTGGGACAGGGCGTATCACCGGGGAGCTGTTTTTT. Translated: CASSLGTGRITGELFF. Variable domain in full (rest from reference TRBV7-3 and TRBJ2-2): GAGVSQTPSNKVTEKGKYVELRCDPISGHTALYWYRQSLGQGPEFLIYFQGTGAADDSGLPNDRFFAVRPEGSVSTLKIQRTERGDSAVYLCASSLGTGRITGELFFGEGSRLTVL.

This clone was picked up a small number of times. The rearrangement uses TRBV28 and TRBJ2-5; 10 nucleotides match TRBD2. J gave up 5 bases and V 7 bases, and 10 bases lay outside the gene matches. The CDR3 loop spans 15 amino acids. Germline V gene data show CDR1 as MDHEN and CDR2 as SYDVKM. The CDR3 spells CASTRTAGGVETQYF. For the CDR3, the DNA is TGTGCCAGCACGAGGACAGCGGGAGGGGTGGAGACCCAGTACTTC. The full variable domain, in which reference TRBV28 and TRBJ2-5 provide the parts outside the CDR3, is DVKVTQSSRYLVKRTGEKVFLECVQDMDHENMFWYRQDPGLGLRLIYFSYDVKMKEKGDIPEGYSVSREKKERFSLILESASTNQTSMYLCASTRTAGGVETQYFGPGTRLLVL.

The chain couples TRBV6-5 to TRBJ1-1, with D perhaps TRBD1 (5 bases). The CDR3 covers 12 residues. The V gene lost 4 bases and the J gene lost 5 bases, with 8 bases spanning the gap. Germline values: CDR1 MNHEY, CDR2 SVGAGI. The CDR3 reads CASSSRGTEAFF. The CDR3 region has the DNA TGTGCCAGCAGTTCCCGGGGGACTGAAGCTTTCTTT.

The V gene is TRBV7-6, the J gene TRBJ2-1; TRBD2 agrees at 10 bases. The CDR3 consists of 16 residues. CDR1 and CDR2 from the germline V gene are SGHVS and FNYEAQ. Losses at the gene ends were 2 bases for V and 4 bases for J; bases not matched to a gene: 5. CDR3: CASSLRTSGLYNEQFF. In nucleotides, the CDR3 is TGTGCCAGCAGCTTACGGACTAGCGGCCTATACAATGAGCAGTTCTTC.

This clone appeared a single time. The V and J genes are TRBV6-5 and TRBJ1-5; D remains ambiguous. V was shortened by 3 bases and J by 5 bases, with 14 bases between the two germline ends. This CDR3 has 15 amino acids. Germline CDR1 reads MNHEY; CDR2 reads SVGAGI. The CDR3 DNA is TGTGCCAGCAGTTATGGGCGTGGGTGGGATCAGCCCCAGCATTTT. Translated: CASSYGRGWDQPQHF.

This chain connects TRBV3-1 (or the pseudogene TRBV3-2) to TRBJ2-1; TRBD2 aligns across 12 bases. CDR3 length: 14 amino acids. V dropped 6 bases and J dropped 8; count of bases not matched to a gene: 5. From germline, CDR1 is LGHDT and CDR2 YNNKEL (reference sequence). The DNA for the CDR3 is TGTGCCAGCAGACCTAGCGGGAGGGTCCATGAGCAGTTCTTC. This translates into CASRPSGRVHEQFF.

V is TRBV9 and J is TRBJ2-3; D is perhaps TRBD2 (5 bases). In germline, CDR1 is SGDLS, CDR2 YYNGEE. The CDR3 sequence is 13 residues long. The V gene lost 2 bases and the J gene lost 3 bases, with 7 bases spanning the gap. The CDR3 coding sequence is TGTGCCAGCAGCGTTTCGGGGACAGATACGCAGTATTTT. Translated: CASSVSGTDTQYF.

The chain carries TRBV5-1 and TRBJ1-1, with D tentatively TRBD1 (5 bases). This CDR3 has 14 amino acids. Germline CDR1 and CDR2: SGHRS and YFSETQ. V lost 4 bases and J lost 6, with 16 bases in between. CDR3 protein: CASSAVAGSAEAFF. The CDR3, as DNA: TGCGCCAGCAGCGCAGTGGCAGGGTCGGCTGAAGCTTTCTTT. The full variable domain, rest sourced from reference TRBV5-1 and TRBJ1-1, is KAGVTQTPRYLIKTRGQQVTLSCSPISGHRSVSWYQQTPGQGLQFLFEYFSETQRNKGNFPGRFSGRQFSNSRSEMNVSTLELGDSALYLCASSAVAGSAEAFFGQGTRLTVV.

This sequence joins TRBV3-1 (or the pseudogene TRBV3-2) and TRBJ2-5; the D is unclear. The CDR3 length is 14 residues. Germline CDR1 is LGHDT and CDR2 is YNNKEL (reference sequence). V shed 2 bases and J shed 4 bases, with 11 bases lying between them. The CDR3 reads CASSQPGSPETQYF. The DNA of the CDR3 is TGTGCCAGCAGCCAACCCGGGTCCCCAGAGACCCAGTACTTC.